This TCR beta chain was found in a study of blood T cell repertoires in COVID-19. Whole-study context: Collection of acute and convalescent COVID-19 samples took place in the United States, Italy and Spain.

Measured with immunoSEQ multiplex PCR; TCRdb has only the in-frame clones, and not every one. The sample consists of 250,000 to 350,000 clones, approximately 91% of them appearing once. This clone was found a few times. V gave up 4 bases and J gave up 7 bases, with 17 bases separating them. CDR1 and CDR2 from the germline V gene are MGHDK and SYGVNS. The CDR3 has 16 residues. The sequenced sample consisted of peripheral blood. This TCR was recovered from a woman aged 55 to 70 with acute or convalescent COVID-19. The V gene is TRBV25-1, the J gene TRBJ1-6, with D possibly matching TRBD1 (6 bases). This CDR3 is CASSALSGVRNSPLHF. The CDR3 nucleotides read TGTGCCAGCAGTGCATTATCAGGGGTGAGGAATTCACCCCTCCACTTT.